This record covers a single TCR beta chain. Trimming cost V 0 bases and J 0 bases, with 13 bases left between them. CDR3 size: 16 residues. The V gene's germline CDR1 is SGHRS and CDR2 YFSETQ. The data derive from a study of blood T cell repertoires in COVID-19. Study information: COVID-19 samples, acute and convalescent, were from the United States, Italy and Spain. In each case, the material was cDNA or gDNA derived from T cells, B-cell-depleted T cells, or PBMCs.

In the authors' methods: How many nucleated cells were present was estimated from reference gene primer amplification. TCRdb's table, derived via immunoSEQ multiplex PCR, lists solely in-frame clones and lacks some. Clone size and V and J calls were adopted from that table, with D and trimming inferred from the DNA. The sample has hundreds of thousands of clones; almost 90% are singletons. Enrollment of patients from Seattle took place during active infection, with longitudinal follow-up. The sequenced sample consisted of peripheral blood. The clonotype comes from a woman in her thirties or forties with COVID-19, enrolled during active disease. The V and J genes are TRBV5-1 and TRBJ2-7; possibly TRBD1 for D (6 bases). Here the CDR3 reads CASSLGFQGPSYEQYF. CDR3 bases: TGCGCCAGCAGCTTGGGTTTCCAGGGGCCCTCCTACGAGCAGTACTTC.